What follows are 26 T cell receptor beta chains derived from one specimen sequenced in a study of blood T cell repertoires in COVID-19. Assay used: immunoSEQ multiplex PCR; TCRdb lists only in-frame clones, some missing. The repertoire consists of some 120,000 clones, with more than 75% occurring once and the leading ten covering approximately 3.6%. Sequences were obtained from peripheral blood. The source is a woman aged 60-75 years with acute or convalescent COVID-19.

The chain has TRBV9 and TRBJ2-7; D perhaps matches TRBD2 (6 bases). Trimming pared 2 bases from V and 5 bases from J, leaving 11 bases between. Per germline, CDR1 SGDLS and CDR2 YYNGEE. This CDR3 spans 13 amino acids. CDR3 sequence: CASSVSGDDEQYF. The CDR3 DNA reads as TGTGCCAGCAGCGTTTCGGGAGACGACGAGCAGTACTTC.

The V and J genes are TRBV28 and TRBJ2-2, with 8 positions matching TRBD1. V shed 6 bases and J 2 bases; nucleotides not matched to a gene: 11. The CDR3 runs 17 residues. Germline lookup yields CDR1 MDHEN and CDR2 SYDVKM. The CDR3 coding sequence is TGTGCCAGCAGCTATCAAATGGGACAGGTCAACACCGGGGAGCTGTTTTTT. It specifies CASSYQMGQVNTGELFF.

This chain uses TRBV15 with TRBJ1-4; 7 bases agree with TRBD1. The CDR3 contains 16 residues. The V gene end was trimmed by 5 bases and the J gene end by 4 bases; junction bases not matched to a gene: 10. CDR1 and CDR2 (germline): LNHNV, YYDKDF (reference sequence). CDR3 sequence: CATSRRKGQINEKLFF. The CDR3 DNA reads TGTGCCACCAGCCGTAGAAAGGGACAGATTAATGAAAAACTGTTTTTT.

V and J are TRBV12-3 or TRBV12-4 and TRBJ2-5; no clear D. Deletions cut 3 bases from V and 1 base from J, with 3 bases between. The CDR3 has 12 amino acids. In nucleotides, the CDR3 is TGTGCCAGCAGTTTCGGCCAAGAGACCCAGTACTTC. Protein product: CASSFGQETQYF.

CDR3 residues: CASSPETGGSRNTQYF. CDR3 DNA: TGTGCCAGCTCACCAGAAACGGGAGGGTCTCGGAATACGCAGTATTTT. V gene TRBV18 combines with J gene TRBJ2-3; the match to TRBD2 covers 8 bases. Looked up from germline, CDR1 is KGHSH and CDR2 is LQKENI. The CDR3 has 16 amino acids. V lost 2 bases and J lost 7; bases outside the gene matches: 11.

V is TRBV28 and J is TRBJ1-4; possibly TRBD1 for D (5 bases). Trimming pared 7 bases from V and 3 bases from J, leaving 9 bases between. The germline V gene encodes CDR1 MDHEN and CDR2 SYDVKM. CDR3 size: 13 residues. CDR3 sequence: CASIGGANEKLFF. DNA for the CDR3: TGTGCCAGCATCGGGGGGGCTAATGAAAAACTGTTTTTT.

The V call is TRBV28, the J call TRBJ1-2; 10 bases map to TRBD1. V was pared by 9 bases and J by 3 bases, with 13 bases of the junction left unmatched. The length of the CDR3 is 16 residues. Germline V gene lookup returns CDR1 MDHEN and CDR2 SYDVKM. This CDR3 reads CASLRPGTGDHYGYTF. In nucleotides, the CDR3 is TGTGCCAGTTTAAGACCCGGGACAGGGGACCACTATGGCTACACCTTC.

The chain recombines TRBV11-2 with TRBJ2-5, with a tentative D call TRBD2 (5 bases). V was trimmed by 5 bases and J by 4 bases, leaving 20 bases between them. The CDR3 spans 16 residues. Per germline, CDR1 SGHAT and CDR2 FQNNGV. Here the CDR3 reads CASSPRRSRGRETQYF. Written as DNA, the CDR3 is TGTGCCAGCAGCCCTAGACGAAGCCGGGGTCGAGAGACCCAGTACTTC.

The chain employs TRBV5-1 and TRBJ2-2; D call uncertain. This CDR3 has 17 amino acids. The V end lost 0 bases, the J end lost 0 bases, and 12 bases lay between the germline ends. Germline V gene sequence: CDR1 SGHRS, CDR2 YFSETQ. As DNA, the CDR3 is TGCGCCAGCAGCTTGGCTTTCGGCGGAACGAACACCGGGGAGCTGTTTTTT. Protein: CASSLAFGGTNTGELFF.

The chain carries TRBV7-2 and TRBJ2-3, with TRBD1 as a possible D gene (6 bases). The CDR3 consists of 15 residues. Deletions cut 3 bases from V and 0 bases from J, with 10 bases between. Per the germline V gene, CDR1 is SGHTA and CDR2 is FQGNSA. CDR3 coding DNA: TGTGCCAGCAGCTTTAACAGGGCTAGCACAGATACGCAGTATTTT. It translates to CASSFNRASTDTQYF.

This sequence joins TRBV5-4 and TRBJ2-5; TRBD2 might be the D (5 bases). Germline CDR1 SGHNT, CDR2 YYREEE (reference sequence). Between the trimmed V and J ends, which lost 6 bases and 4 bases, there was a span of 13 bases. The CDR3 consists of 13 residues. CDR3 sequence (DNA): TGTGCCAGCACCGGGGAAGGCGGAGAGACCCAGTACTTC. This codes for CASTGEGGETQYF.

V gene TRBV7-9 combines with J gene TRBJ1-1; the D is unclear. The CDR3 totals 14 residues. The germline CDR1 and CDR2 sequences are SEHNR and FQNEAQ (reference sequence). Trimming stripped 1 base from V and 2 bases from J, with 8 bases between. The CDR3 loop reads CASSLDGSNTEAFF. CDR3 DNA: TGTGCCAGCAGCTTAGATGGCAGTAACACTGAAGCTTTCTTT.

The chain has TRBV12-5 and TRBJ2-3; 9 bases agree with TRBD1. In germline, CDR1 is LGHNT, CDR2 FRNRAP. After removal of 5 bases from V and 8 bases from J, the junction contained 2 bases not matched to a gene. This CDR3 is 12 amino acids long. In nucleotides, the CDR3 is TGTGCTAGTGGTCCGGACAGGGGTACGCAGTATTTT. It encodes CASGPDRGTQYF.

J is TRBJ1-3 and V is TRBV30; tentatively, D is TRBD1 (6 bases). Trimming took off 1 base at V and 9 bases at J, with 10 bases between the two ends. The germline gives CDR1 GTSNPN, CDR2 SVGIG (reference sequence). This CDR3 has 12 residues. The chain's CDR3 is CAWSAGAGTIYF. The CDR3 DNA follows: TGTGCCTGGAGTGCAGGGGCCGGCACCATATATTTT.

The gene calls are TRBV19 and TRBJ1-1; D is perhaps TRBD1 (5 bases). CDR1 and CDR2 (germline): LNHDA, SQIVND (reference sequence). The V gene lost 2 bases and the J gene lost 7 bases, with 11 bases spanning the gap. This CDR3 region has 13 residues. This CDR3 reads CASSILYGGEAFF. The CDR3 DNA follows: TGTGCCAGTAGTATATTGTACGGGGGTGAAGCTTTCTTT.

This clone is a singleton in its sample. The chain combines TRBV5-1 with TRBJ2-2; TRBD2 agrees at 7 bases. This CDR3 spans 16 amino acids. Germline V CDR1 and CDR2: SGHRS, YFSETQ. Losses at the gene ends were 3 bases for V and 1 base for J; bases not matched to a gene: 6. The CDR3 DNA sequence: TGCGCCAGCAGCTCAGCAGCGGGGAGGAACACCGGGGAGCTGTTTTTT. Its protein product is CASSSAAGRNTGELFF.

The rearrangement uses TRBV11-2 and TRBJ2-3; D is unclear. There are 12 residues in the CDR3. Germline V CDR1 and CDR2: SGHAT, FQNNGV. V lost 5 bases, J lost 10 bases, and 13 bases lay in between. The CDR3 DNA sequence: TGTGCCAGCAGCAATATCCCTTCCGCGCAGTATTTT. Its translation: CASSNIPSAQYF. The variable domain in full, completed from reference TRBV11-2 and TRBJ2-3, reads EAGVAQSPRYKIIEKRQSVAFWCNPISGHATLYWYQQILGQGPKLLIQFQNNGVVDDSQLPKDRFSAERLKGVDSTLKIQPAKLEDSAVYLCASSNIPSAQYFGPGTRLTVL.

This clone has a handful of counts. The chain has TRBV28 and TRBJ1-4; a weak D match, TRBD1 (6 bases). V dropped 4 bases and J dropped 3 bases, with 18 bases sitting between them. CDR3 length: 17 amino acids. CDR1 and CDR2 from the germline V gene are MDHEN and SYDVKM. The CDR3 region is CASSSSGGAWANEKLFF. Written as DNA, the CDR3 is TGTGCCAGCAGTTCGTCCGGGGGGGCTTGGGCTAATGAAAAACTGTTTTTT.

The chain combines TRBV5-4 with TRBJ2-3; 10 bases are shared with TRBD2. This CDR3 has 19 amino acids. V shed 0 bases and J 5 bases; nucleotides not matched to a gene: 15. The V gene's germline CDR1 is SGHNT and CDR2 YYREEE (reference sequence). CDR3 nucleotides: TGTGCCAGCAGCTTGGACGTCGGAGCGGGAGGGCCAGCTAAAGATACGCAGTATTTT. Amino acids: CASSLDVGAGGPAKDTQYF.

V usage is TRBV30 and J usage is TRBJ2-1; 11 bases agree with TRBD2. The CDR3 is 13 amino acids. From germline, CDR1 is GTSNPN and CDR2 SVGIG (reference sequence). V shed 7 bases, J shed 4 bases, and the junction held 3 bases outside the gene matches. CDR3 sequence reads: CALTSGIYNEQFF. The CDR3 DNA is TGTGCCTTGACTAGCGGGATTTACAATGAGCAGTTCTTC.

The CDR3 protein is CASTRTGDRPGELFF. The CDR3 DNA reads as TGTGCCAGCACACGTACAGGGGATCGGCCCGGGGAGCTGTTTTTT. The chain links TRBV28 to TRBJ2-2; 7 bases line up with TRBD1. Germline CDR1 is MDHEN and CDR2 is SYDVKM. This CDR3 is built from 15 residues. The V segment lost 7 bases and the J segment 6 bases; nucleotides outside the gene matches: 11.

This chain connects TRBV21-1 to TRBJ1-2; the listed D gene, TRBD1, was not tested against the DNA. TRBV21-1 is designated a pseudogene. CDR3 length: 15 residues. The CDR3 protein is CASTVQVLLLYGYTF. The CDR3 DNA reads TGTGCCAGCACCGTACAGGTACTACTTCTCTATGGCTACACCTTC.

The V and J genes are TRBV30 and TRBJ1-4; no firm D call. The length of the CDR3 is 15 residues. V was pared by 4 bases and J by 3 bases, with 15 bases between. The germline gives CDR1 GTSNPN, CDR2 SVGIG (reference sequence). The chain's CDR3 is CAWMPFGRANEKLFF. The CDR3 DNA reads TGTGCCTGGATGCCGTTCGGGAGGGCTAATGAAAAACTGTTTTTT.

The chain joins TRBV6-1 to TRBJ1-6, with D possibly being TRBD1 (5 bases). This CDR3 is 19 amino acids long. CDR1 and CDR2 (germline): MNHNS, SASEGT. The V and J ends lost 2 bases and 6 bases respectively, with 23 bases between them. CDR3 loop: CASSESPLLTAVLNSPLHF. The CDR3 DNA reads TGTGCCAGCAGTGAAAGCCCCCTTTTGACAGCCGTACTTAATTCACCCCTCCACTTT.

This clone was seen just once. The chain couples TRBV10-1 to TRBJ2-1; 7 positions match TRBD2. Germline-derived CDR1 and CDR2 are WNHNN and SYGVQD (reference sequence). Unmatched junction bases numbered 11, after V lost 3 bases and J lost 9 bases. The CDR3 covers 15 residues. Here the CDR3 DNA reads TGCGCCAGCAGTGAAGGAGTAGCGGGCCTTGGTGAGCAGTTCTTC. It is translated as CASSEGVAGLGEQFF.

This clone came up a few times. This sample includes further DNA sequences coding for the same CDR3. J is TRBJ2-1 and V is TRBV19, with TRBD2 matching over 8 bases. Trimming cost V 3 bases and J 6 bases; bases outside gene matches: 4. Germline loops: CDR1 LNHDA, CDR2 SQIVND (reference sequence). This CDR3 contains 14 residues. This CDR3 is CASSIGTSSNEQFF. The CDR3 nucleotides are TGTGCCAGTAGTATCGGGACTAGTTCCAATGAGCAGTTCTTC.